The 18 T cell receptor beta chains presented below share a single source sample, sequenced in a study of cytomegalovirus exposure and HLA in healthy donors. Clones were read by immunoSEQ multiplex PCR, and TCRdb kept only the in-frame ones, dropping some. This sample yields 150,000 to 200,000 clones, of which less than 95% are seen a single time; more than 2.5% belongs to the top ten. Sequenced input: PBMCs. These receptors came from a woman aged 18-29 years in good health and CMV-seropositive.

The chain links TRBV28 to TRBJ2-5; the match to TRBD2 covers 12 bases. J gave up 5 bases and V 5 bases, and 6 bases lay outside the gene matches. Germline CDR1 MDHEN, CDR2 SYDVKM. The CDR3 consists of 15 residues. CDR3 coding DNA: TGTGCCAGCAGTCACAGGCTAGCGGGAGGGGAGACCCAGTACTTC. Translation: CASSHRLAGGETQYF.

This rearrangement joins TRBV5-1 to TRBJ2-7; a weak D match, TRBD1 (8 bases). Germline values: CDR1 SGHRS, CDR2 YFSETQ. The CDR3 has 13 amino acids. Trimming removed 0 bases from V and 12 bases from J, with 16 bases in between. CDR3 sequence: CASSLVTGGALYF. The CDR3 DNA follows: TGCGCCAGCAGCTTGGTCACAGGGGGGGCCTTGTACTTC.

The chain uses TRBV5-4 and TRBJ2-5; 16 bases map to TRBD2. The germline V gene has CDR1 SGHNT and CDR2 YYREEE (reference sequence). V dropped 1 base and J dropped 5; count of bases not matched to a gene: 2. CDR3 length: 16 residues. The CDR3 DNA sequence: TGTGCCAGCAGCTTGCCGGGACTAGCGGGGGGGGAGACCCAGTACTTC. Translation gives CASSLPGLAGGETQYF.

CDR3 in DNA: TGTGCCAGCAGCGTAAGTCCGGGAAACGAAAAACTGTTTTTT. This sequence encodes CASSVSPGNEKLFF. The chain combines TRBV9 with TRBJ1-4, with D unresolved. CDR1 and CDR2 (germline): SGDLS, YYNGEE. The V gene lost 1 base and the J gene lost 8 bases, with 12 bases spanning the gap. The CDR3 runs 14 residues.

The chain carries TRBV7-3 and TRBJ2-7, with a tentative D call TRBD1 (5 bases). The CDR3 is made up of 15 amino acids. Germline V gene lookup returns CDR1 SGHTA and CDR2 FQGTGA. Trimming took off 2 bases at V and 7 bases at J, with 18 bases between the two ends. The CDR3: CASSLQGSSLGEQYF. The CDR3 nucleotides read TGTGCCAGCAGCTTACAGGGTTCATCTTTGGGGGAGCAGTACTTC.

J is TRBJ2-7 and V is TRBV4-1; 8 bases align to TRBD2. The J segment lost 6 bases and the V segment lost 2 bases, leaving 12 bases of the junction unmatched. The CDR3 sequence is 16 residues long. Per germline, CDR1 MGHRA and CDR2 YSYEKL. In DNA form, the CDR3 reads TGCGCCAGCAGCCAACAACCGGGACTAGTAGGCCTCGAGCAGTACTTC. It is translated as CASSQQPGLVGLEQYF.

The gene calls are TRBV6-5 and TRBJ2-2, with 12 bases that match TRBD2. Looked up from germline, CDR1 is MNHEY and CDR2 is SVGAGI. J was trimmed by 2 bases and V by 6 bases; bases with no gene match: 1. This CDR3 comprises 15 residues. The CDR3 sequence is CASRGLAGNTGELFF. The DNA of the CDR3 is TGTGCCAGCAGGGGACTAGCGGGTAACACCGGGGAGCTGTTTTTT.

The J gene is TRBJ1-1, the V gene TRBV29-1; 7 bases line up with TRBD1. Germline trimming cut 4 bases from V and 5 bases from J; bases unmatched to any gene: 1. The germline gives CDR1 SQVTM, CDR2 ANQGSEA. The CDR3 consists of 11 residues. The CDR3 protein is CSVGQGTEAFF. CDR3 nucleotides: TGCAGCGTTGGACAGGGTACTGAAGCTTTCTTT.

The rearrangement links TRBV6-6 to TRBJ1-2, with D hard to call. Trimming left V 7 bases short and J 5 bases short, with 17 bases between. CDR1 and CDR2 (germline): MNHNY, SVGAGI (reference sequence). This CDR3 comprises 14 residues. DNA of the CDR3: TGTGCCAGCACCCGGGAGTTCGGACTATATGGCTACACCTTC. Encoded protein: CASTREFGLYGYTF.

J is TRBJ1-1 and V is TRBV5-4, with TRBD1 matching over 7 bases. Germline assignment: CDR1 SGHNT and CDR2 YYREEE (reference sequence). The CDR3 extends over 14 amino acids. V was clipped by 4 bases and J by 1 base; unmatched bases: 4. CDR3 sequence: CASSPGQRNTEAFF. The CDR3 coding sequence is TGTGCCAGCAGCCCGGGACAGAGGAACACTGAAGCTTTCTTT.

The chain has TRBV4-2 and TRBJ2-5; tentatively, D is TRBD2 (7 bases). The CDR3 covers 15 residues. Trimming stripped 5 bases from V and 5 bases from J, with 18 bases between. Germline V gene data show CDR1 as LGHNA and CDR2 as YNFKEQ. This chain's CDR3 is CASSAPRGGGETQYF. CDR3 sequence (DNA): TGTGCCAGCAGCGCCCCCCGCGGGGGCGGGGAGACCCAGTACTTC.

The chain is built from TRBV13 and TRBJ2-1, with D perhaps TRBD1 (5 bases). There are 14 residues in the CDR3. In germline, CDR1 is PRHDT, CDR2 FYEKMQ (reference sequence). V lost 6 bases and J lost 7, with 16 bases in between. CDR3 in DNA: TGTGCCAGCAGTCAGGGCCACCATGGGAATGAGCAGTTCTTC. It is translated as CASSQGHHGNEQFF.

The chain joins TRBV9 to TRBJ2-5; 8 bases map to TRBD1. Trimming removed 2 bases from V and 5 bases from J; junction bases left unmatched: 11. This CDR3 has 16 amino acids. CDR1 and CDR2 (germline): SGDLS, YYNGEE. The CDR3 sequence is CASSVAGQGFWETQYF. In DNA form, the CDR3 reads TGTGCCAGCAGCGTGGCAGGACAGGGATTTTGGGAGACCCAGTACTTC.

J is TRBJ2-5 and V is TRBV5-1, with unresolved D. Germline loops: CDR1 SGHRS, CDR2 YFSETQ. The CDR3 is 14 amino acids. Trimming removed 2 bases at V and 1 base at J, with 9 bases between. In nucleotides, the CDR3 is TGCGCCAGCAGCTTTCTTGACTCCCAAGAGACCCAGTACTTC. Its translation is CASSFLDSQETQYF.

The rearrangement joins TRBV5-1 to TRBJ2-1, with 12 bases matching TRBD2. The CDR3 is 17 amino acids. Trimming at V came to 4 bases and at J to 3 bases, leaving 8 bases not matched to a gene. Germline V gene lookup returns CDR1 SGHRS and CDR2 YFSETQ. CDR3 amino acids: CASSKRLAGEIYNEQFF. CDR3 bases: TGCGCCAGCAGCAAAAGACTAGCGGGGGAGATCTACAATGAGCAGTTCTTC.

The gene calls are TRBV19 and TRBJ1-2, with TRBD1 matching 9 bases. CDR3 size: 15 residues. Germline assignment: CDR1 LNHDA and CDR2 SQIVND (reference sequence). Trimming at V came to 0 bases and at J to 5 bases, leaving 4 bases not matched to a gene. The CDR3 DNA follows: TGTGCCAGTAGTATAGAGGGACAGGGACGGTATGGCTACACCTTC. Translated, it gives CASSIEGQGRYGYTF.

The genes are TRBV11-2 and TRBJ2-7, with TRBD2 identical over 9 bases. Losses at the gene ends were 1 base for V and 6 bases for J; bases not matched to a gene: 1. The CDR3 extends over 13 amino acids. Germline V gene lookup returns CDR1 SGHAT and CDR2 FQNNGV. The CDR3 bases are TGTGCCAGCAGCTTAGGGACTAGCGTCGAGCAGTACTTC. Protein sequence: CASSLGTSVEQYF.

The gene calls are TRBV7-9 and TRBJ2-3; 8 nucleotides align to TRBD1. CDR1 SEHNR and CDR2 FQNEAQ come from the germline V gene (reference sequence). The CDR3 has 14 residues. The ends lost 5 bases at V and 7 bases at J; junction bases unmatched: 8. The chain's CDR3 is CASSRDRTANTQYF. CDR3 DNA sequence: TGTGCCAGCAGCAGGGACAGGACGGCGAATACGCAGTATTTT.